This T cell receptor beta chain was profiled in a study of T-cell reconstitution after alpha-beta-depleted transplantation in children. Study results and limitations: Several hundred expanded graft clones reportedly gave rise to the alpha-beta T cells present about two months after transplant. Some patients' high day-60 TCRbeta diversity was attributed to recipient cells surviving conditioning. At the one-year point after transplant, T-cell counts and TCRbeta diversity were found to come mostly from T cells that had been newly produced.

The CDR3 has 12 residues. The germline CDR1 and CDR2 sequences are DFQATT and SNEGSKA (reference sequence). V was shortened by 5 bases and J by 6 bases, with 11 bases between the two germline ends. For TCRbeta, the library was prepared with unique molecular identifiers. Each CDR3 protein is one row after TCRdb ran MiXCR on the PCR reads. The sample lists 200,000 to 250,000 distinct CDR3 sequences, roughly 11% occurring once. This clonotype was observed at least ten times. Its antigen is unidentified. Sequenced material: PBMCs, taken before TCRalphabeta/CD19-depleted stem cell transplant. This clonotype was sampled from a child less than two years old with acute myeloid leukemia, due to receive a stem cell transplant. The rearrangement uses TRBV20-1 and TRBJ2-1; maybe TRBD1 (6 bases). CDR3 residues: CSAQGQINEQFF. In nucleotides, the CDR3 is TGCAGTGCTCAAGGACAGATCAATGAGCAGTTCTTC.